This T cell receptor (beta chain) was sequenced in a study of blood T cell repertoires in COVID-19. Turning to the study itself: COVID-19 samples collected from the United States, Italy and Spain covered acute and convalescent phases. From T cells, B-cell-depleted T cells, or PBMCs came the material, which was cDNA or gDNA.

With 5 bases clipped from V and 0 bases from J, the junction kept 15 bases outside the gene matches. This CDR3 contains 20 residues. The V gene's germline CDR1 is SGHVS and CDR2 FNYEAQ. Original analysis: Counts of nucleated cells, estimated from reference gene primer amplification, were obtained. Clones were read by immunoSEQ multiplex PCR, and TCRdb kept only the in-frame ones, dropping some. That table furnishes V, J and clone size, whereas the DNA furnished D and trimming. The data hold around 130,000 clones, with over 65% observed a single time. The receptor was isolated from a man aged 60 to 69 with acute or convalescent COVID-19. The chain uses TRBV7-6 and TRBJ2-6; 8 bases align to TRBD1. Input material: peripheral blood. The CDR3, as DNA: TGTGCCAGCAGCAAGACAGCCGCGACAGGGACAGGCTCTGGGGCCAACGTCCTGACTTTC. Its protein is CASSKTAATGTGSGANVLTF.